Listed below are T cell receptor beta chains from one sample, sequenced in a study of OX40 agonist ivuxolimab in advanced cancers. Sequencing used immunoSEQ multiplex PCR; TCRdb keeps in-frame clones, though not all of them. The repertoire has 30,000 to 35,000 clones, around 88% of them found once; the top ten carry around 33%. The material sequenced was CD4+ or CD8+ T cells sorted from blood, taken in a trial of the OX40 agonist ivuxolimab. The receptors come from an adult with an advanced solid tumor such as melanoma, head and neck, liver or kidney cancer. Both conserved end residues are part of each CDR3. A D gene is named only where the DNA matches it firmly. Not all rows give a size; the values are once, few, many and, for expanded clones, a class.

clone size,V gene,D gene,J gene,CDR3 DNA,CDR3 protein
NA,TRBV9,NA,TRBJ2-1,TGTGCCAGCATGCCGGGGACGGGGAATGAGCAGTTCTTC,CASMPGTGNEQFF
NA,TRBV7-9,NA,TRBJ2-7,TGTGCCAGCAGCCCTTCGTCCAGTTACGAGCAGTACTTC,CASSPSSSYEQYF
NA,TRBV6-6,NA,TRBJ2-7,TGTGCCAGCAGCACAGGGGGACTAGAGCGCGAGCAGTACTTC,CASSTGGLEREQYF
NA,TRBV28,NA,TRBJ1-2,TGTGCCAGCAGTTCAGAAGGGACGGTCTTTAACTATGGCTACACCTTC,CASSSEGTVFNYGYTF
NA,TRBV28,TRBD1,TRBJ1-2,TGTGCCAGCAGTTCTCAGGGGGCTGGCTACACCTTC,CASSSQGAGYTF
NA,TRBV6-6,NA,TRBJ1-2,TGTGCCAGCGAAGGGGGATATGGCTACACCTTC,CASEGGYGYTF
NA,TRBV27,TRBD1,TRBJ1-5,TGTGCCAGCAGTCCGCGGACAGGGGGCAATCGGCCCCAGCATTTT,CASSPRTGGNRPQHF
NA,TRBV5-1,NA,TRBJ2-7,TGCGCCAGCAGCTTGGAAGCATTTTACGAGCAGTACTTC,CASSLEAFYEQYF
NA,TRBV9,NA,TRBJ2-7,TGTGCCAGCAGCGTAGGTGACAGCTTGATCGAGCAGTACTTC,CASSVGDSLIEQYF
NA,TRBV7-3,TRBD2,TRBJ2-1,TGTGCCAGCAGCCCAAATCCGAGCGGGGGACAGTTCTTC,CASSPNPSGGQFF
once,TRBV4-1,TRBD1,TRBJ2-1,TGCGCCAGCAGCCAGGAACAGGGGGCGGGCAATGAGCAGTTCTTC,CASSQEQGAGNEQFF
once,TRBV9,NA,TRBJ2-7,TGTGCCAGCAACCTCTCGCCGGGGACCTACGAGCAGTACTTC,CASNLSPGTYEQYF
NA,TRBV6-4,NA,TRBJ2-3,TGTGCCAGCAGCCCCGGAGGAGGAACAGATACGCAGTATTTT,CASSPGGGTDTQYF
few,TRBV5-5,NA,TRBJ2-5,TGTGCCAGCAGCTTGTATGTTGGGGACTTTGGAGAGACCCAGTACTTC,CASSLYVGDFGETQYF
NA,TRBV27,NA,TRBJ2-7,TGTGCCAGCAGTCCGACGGAGGCCTACGAGCAGTACTTC,CASSPTEAYEQYF
few,TRBV5-1,TRBD1,TRBJ1-5,TGCGCCAGCAGCTTGGGGCAGGGGGCTCAGCCCCAGCATTTT,CASSLGQGAQPQHF
NA,TRBV27,NA,TRBJ2-6,TGTGCCAGCAGGGTATTGGGGGCCAACGTCCTGACTTTC,CASRVLGANVLTF
NA,TRBV27,NA,TRBJ2-7,TGTGCCAGCAGTCTGGAGGCAAAGCTCTACGAGCAGTACTTC,CASSLEAKLYEQYF
NA,TRBV30,NA,TRBJ2-5,TGTGCCTGGAGTGGAGGAATGGGCTTACAAGAGACCCAGTACTTC,CAWSGGMGLQETQYF
once,TRBV4-3,NA,TRBJ1-1,TGCGCCAGCAGCCAGGGTGGGCCTGAAGCTTTCTTT,CASSQGGPEAFF
NA,TRBV27,NA,TRBJ2-1,TGTGCCAGCAGTTTATACAATCGGGATAAGGAGCAGTTCTTC,CASSLYNRDKEQFF
once,TRBV5-4,TRBD1,TRBJ1-2,TGTGCCAGCAGCGAGGACAGGGCCTATGGCTACACCTTC,CASSEDRAYGYTF
NA,TRBV19,TRBD2,TRBJ2-5,TGTGCCAGTAGTACTTCCGGGACTAGCGGCATGACCCAGTACTTC,CASSTSGTSGMTQYF
NA,TRBV7-2,NA,TRBJ1-5,TGTGCCAGCAGCTTAGCGCGGGCAGCATATCAGCCCCAGCATTTT,CASSLARAAYQPQHF
NA,TRBV7-6,TRBD1,TRBJ2-1,TGTGCCAGCAGCTTCCGGGACAGGGGGCTCGATGAGCAGTTCTTC,CASSFRDRGLDEQFF
NA,TRBV2,TRBD1,TRBJ2-7,TGTGCCAGCATCAGACAGGGGGCATACGAGCAGTACTTC,CASIRQGAYEQYF
NA,TRBV27,NA,TRBJ2-1,TGTGCCAGCAGTTCACCCGCCTACAATGAGCAGTTCTTC,CASSSPAYNEQFF
NA,TRBV10-1,NA,TRBJ1-2,TGCGCCAGCAGCCCCACAGGGAGCTATGGCTACACCTTC,CASSPTGSYGYTF
NA,TRBV7-9,NA,TRBJ2-1,TGTGCCAGCAGCGCGGTAAGCTCCTACAATGAGCAGTTCTTC,CASSAVSSYNEQFF
NA,TRBV10-2,NA,TRBJ2-7,TGCGCCAGCAGTGAGGAAACGGACGAGCAGTACTTC,CASSEETDEQYF
NA,TRBV7-8,TRBD1,TRBJ1-2,TGTGCCAGCAGCCCCCGAAGGGGACCGTTGGGACAGTACTATGGCTACACCTTC,CASSPRRGPLGQYYGYTF
NA,TRBV6-5,TRBD1,TRBJ1-4,TGTGCCAGCAGTTACGCCCGACAGGGGTCGAAAGAAAAACTGTTTTTT,CASSYARQGSKEKLFF
NA,TRBV9,TRBD2,TRBJ2-2,TGTGCCAGCAGCCGTAGCGGGTCGAACACCGGGGAGCTGTTTTTT,CASSRSGSNTGELFF
NA,TRBV9,NA,TRBJ1-2,TGTGCCAGCAGCGCCCCCCACCCCAGTGGCTACACCTTC,CASSAPHPSGYTF
NA,TRBV28,NA,TRBJ1-2,TGTGCCAGCAGCCCAACCGGGACGACCCCTAACTATGGCTACACCTTC,CASSPTGTTPNYGYTF